This TCR beta chain comes out of a study of shared clonotypes between healthy human individuals. Donation came from healthy HIV-negative adults that had no recent acute infections or vaccinations. The CDR3 runs to 16 residues. V was pared by 5 bases and J by 9 bases, with 13 bases of the junction left unmatched. The V gene's germline CDR1 is SEHNR and CDR2 FQNEAQ (reference sequence). How the authors handled the data: In the immunoSEQ data, sequences were junction-only and lacked quality scores, so filtering differed. The repertoire was sequenced with immunoSEQ multiplex PCR; TCRdb's copy has only in-frame clones and lacks some. V and J calls plus clone size are reproduced from that table; the DNA served to infer D and trimming. The sample has nearly 500,000 clones; about three quarters are singletons.

The sample consisted of PBMCs. The sequence was obtained from a woman aged 40 to 49 in good health. Some clones in this sample may be carry-over from other donors' samples. The chain employs TRBV7-9 and TRBJ2-1; 10 bases match TRBD1. The CDR3 region is CASSPPGDRGRSEQFF. In DNA form, the CDR3 reads TGTGCCAGCAGCCCCCCGGGGGACAGGGGTCGGAGTGAGCAGTTCTTC.